This T cell receptor beta chain was observed in a study of blood T cell repertoires in COVID-19. Whole-study context: Acute and convalescent COVID-19 samples came from the United States, Italy and Spain. T cells, B-cell-depleted T cells, or PBMCs supplied cDNA or gDNA.

The trim removed 4 bases at V and 4 bases at J, leaving 8 bases unmatched. This CDR3 region has 15 residues. Germline V gene lookup returns CDR1 LGHDT and CDR2 YNNKEL (reference sequence). Source study methods: Reference gene primer amplification gave nucleated cell count estimates. Sequencing was performed with immunoSEQ multiplex PCR; in TCRdb, only in-frame clones are kept and a portion is missing. Clone size and the V and J calls come from that table; the DNA yielded D and trimming. The sample records some 190,000 clones, 70% to 90% being singletons. The sample consisted of peripheral blood. J is TRBJ2-5 and V is TRBV3-1 (or the pseudogene TRBV3-2), with 8 bases that match TRBD2. The clonotype comes from a woman in her 40s who had recovered from COVID-19. The CDR3 loop is CASSRGGGLSETQYF. CDR3 DNA sequence: TGTGCCAGCAGCCGAGGCGGGGGGCTGTCAGAGACCCAGTACTTC.